The entry below describes one TCR beta chain. V lost 7 bases, J lost 5 bases, and 9 bases stayed unmatched. The CDR3 extends over 14 amino acids. Germline CDR1 SQVTM, CDR2 ANQGSEA. Original analysis: Counts of nucleated cells, estimated from reference gene primer amplification, were obtained. The table came from immunoSEQ multiplex PCR; TCRdb's copy has only in-frame clones and leaves some out. Clone size and the V and J calls come from that table; the DNA yielded D and trimming. Of about 220,000 clones listed, less than 90% are singletons. This sample is part of a study of blood T cell repertoires in COVID-19.

The clonotype originates from a woman aged 60 to 75 who had recovered from COVID-19. Input material: peripheral blood. This chain joins TRBV29-1 and TRBJ2-3; TRBD1 agrees at 10 bases. CDR3 DNA: TGCAGCGCGTCGGGACAGGGGCACAGAGATACGCAGTATTTT. Amino acid sequence: CSASGQGHRDTQYF.